Shown below are 22 T cell receptor beta chains from a single sample sequenced in a study of cytomegalovirus exposure and HLA in healthy donors. Use of 60 Vbeta and 13 Jbeta primers characterized the PCR. TCRdb keeps only in-frame clones here, not all; method: immunoSEQ multiplex PCR. The repertoire holds some 110,000 clones, 55% to 65% seen once, with 2.2% in the top ten. The sample taken for sequencing was PBMCs. The receptors derive from a woman in her 30s in good health and CMV-seronegative.

This rearrangement joins TRBV30 to TRBJ1-2; D might be TRBD1 (5 bases). The CDR3 extends over 15 amino acids. The V gene's germline CDR1 is GTSNPN and CDR2 SVGIG (reference sequence). The V end was cut by 0 bases, the J end by 8 bases, with 19 bases between. CDR3 nucleotide sequence: TGTGCCTGGAGTGTACGGGGCAGGGTGGGGGGAGGCTACACCTTC. Protein: CAWSVRGRVGGGYTF. Using reference TRBV30 and TRBJ1-2 for the parts outside the CDR3, the full variable domain is SQTIHQWPATLVQPVGSPLSLECTVEGTSNPNLYWYRQAAGRGLQLLFYSVGIGQISSEVPQNLSASRPQDRQFILSSKKLLLSDSGFYLCAWSVRGRVGGGYTFGSGTRLTVV.

The rearrangement links TRBV5-6 to TRBJ2-5; D not resolved. CDR3 length: 13 residues. V was trimmed by 4 bases and J by 2 bases, leaving 9 bases between them. Germline CDR1 and CDR2: SGHDT and YYEEEE. In DNA, the CDR3 is TGTGCCAGCAGCCCAGGTTATCAAGAGACCCAGTACTTC. Protein product: CASSPGYQETQYF.

This clone has more than one count but fewer than ten. The V gene is TRBV5-1, the J gene TRBJ2-7; TRBD1 agrees at 8 bases. Germline CDR1 reads SGHRS; CDR2 reads YFSETQ. V shed 3 bases, J shed 4 bases, and the junction held 6 bases outside the gene matches. There are 14 residues in the CDR3. The CDR3, as DNA: TGCGCCAGCAGCTGGGGGACAGGCGATTACGAGCAGTACTTC. This encodes CASSWGTGDYEQYF. Supplemented by reference TRBV5-1 and TRBJ2-7, the full variable domain reads KAGVTQTPRYLIKTRGQQVTLSCSPISGHRSVSWYQQTPGQGLQFLFEYFSETQRNKGNFPGRFSGRQFSNSRSEMNVSTLELGDSALYLCASSWGTGDYEQYFGPGTRLTVT.

The chain recombines TRBV28 with TRBJ1-5, with unresolved D. CDR1 MDHEN and CDR2 SYDVKM come from the germline V gene. V was clipped by 7 bases and J by 1 base, with 11 bases between them. The CDR3 is made up of 14 amino acids. The CDR3 DNA reads TGTGCCAGCATCGGGTGGGAGAGCAATCAGCCCCAGCATTTT. It translates to CASIGWESNQPQHF.

V is TRBV5-1 and J is TRBJ1-1; D is possibly TRBD1 (5 bases). This CDR3 contains 15 residues. The V end lost 2 bases, the J end lost 6 bases, and 17 bases lay between the germline ends. In germline, CDR1 is SGHRS, CDR2 YFSETQ. This chain's CDR3 is CASSLGRGGKSEAFF. CDR3 sequence (DNA): TGCGCCAGCAGCTTAGGCCGGGGGGGGAAATCTGAAGCTTTCTTT.

The chain uses TRBV7-6 and TRBJ2-1; no clear D gene. Germline CDR1 and CDR2: SGHVS and FNYEAQ. V dropped 3 bases and J dropped 8 bases, with 8 bases sitting between them. The CDR3 is 12 amino acids. The chain's CDR3 is CASSFLRDEQFF. CDR3 nucleotide sequence: TGTGCCAGCAGCTTTCTCCGCGATGAGCAGTTCTTC.

This chain connects TRBV18 to TRBJ1-2; possible D gene TRBD1, 6 bases. This CDR3 region has 12 residues. V shed 5 bases and J shed 6 bases, with 10 bases lying between them. Germline CDR1 and CDR2: KGHSH and LQKENI. This CDR3 is CASSLSGDGYTF. The DNA of the CDR3 is TGTGCCAGCTCATTATCAGGGGATGGCTACACCTTC.

This rearrangement joins TRBV6-1 to TRBJ1-1; tentatively, D is TRBD1 (5 bases). CDR1 and CDR2 (germline): MNHNS, SASEGT. V gave up 0 bases and J gave up 10 bases, with 27 bases separating them. The CDR3 is 18 amino acids. The CDR3 DNA sequence: TGTGCCAGCAGTGAAGCGGGGTTTTGGGGCAGACAAAGCTTTCCAGCTTTCTTT. The encoded protein is CASSEAGFWGRQSFPAFF.

The gene calls are TRBV10-3 and TRBJ1-3; no clear D. Germline V gene data show CDR1 as ENHRY and CDR2 as SYGVKD. CDR3 length equals 16 residues. V was cut by 3 bases and J by 0 bases, with 12 bases left in between. CDR3 bases: TGTGCCATCAGTGATGCCCAGGCCCTCTCTGGAAACACCATATATTTT. Translated, it gives CAISDAQALSGNTIYF.

This chain joins TRBV18 and TRBJ2-7; D may be TRBD1 (6 bases). This CDR3 has 14 residues. V lost 2 bases, J lost 1 base, and 9 bases lay in between. In germline, CDR1 is KGHSH, CDR2 LQKENI. The chain's CDR3 is CASSPVDSSYEQYF. DNA for the CDR3: TGTGCCAGCTCACCAGTGGACAGTTCCTACGAGCAGTACTTC.

On this clone itself: This likely comes from a read error, as the CDR3 has no conserved phenylalanine or tryptophan at its end. The J gene is TRBJ1-2, the V gene TRBV28, with 7 bases that match TRBD1. V lost 6 bases to trimming and J lost 4 bases; unmatched junction nucleotides: 11. This CDR3 has 15 residues. Germline CDR1 is MDHEN and CDR2 is SYDVKM. In DNA form, the CDR3 reads TGTGCCAGCAGACGCCTAGGGGGCTGGGGCTATGGCTACACCCTC. It encodes CASRRLGGWGYGYTL.

The chain recombines TRBV7-9 with TRBJ1-1; 7 bases map to TRBD1. Germline CDR1 is SEHNR and CDR2 is FQNEAQ (reference sequence). CDR3 size: 18 residues. Trimming took 5 bases from V and 2 from J; bases not matched to a gene: 17. The CDR3 region is CASSPGVTAGGRNTEAFF. CDR3 sequence (DNA): TGTGCCAGCAGCCCAGGGGTGACGGCAGGGGGACGTAACACTGAAGCTTTCTTT.

This clone was detected only once. The rearrangement links TRBV6-1 to TRBJ2-4, with TRBD2 matching over 9 bases. With 6 bases clipped from V and 7 bases from J, the junction kept 4 bases outside the gene matches. This CDR3 has 13 amino acids. Germline V gives CDR1 MNHNS, CDR2 SASEGT. The CDR3 spells CASRSTSGNIQYF. Here the CDR3 DNA reads TGTGCCAGCAGATCAACTAGCGGGAACATTCAGTACTTC.

In this sample, this clone turned up a few times. The rearrangement links TRBV7-9 to TRBJ2-2; 12 bases are shared with TRBD2. In germline, CDR1 is SEHNR, CDR2 FQNEAQ (reference sequence). The CDR3 is made up of 15 amino acids. V trimming: 5 bases; J trimming: 6 bases; junction bases outside the gene matches: 4. CDR3 residues: CASSSGLAGPGELFF. In DNA form, the CDR3 reads TGTGCCAGCAGCAGTGGACTAGCGGGACCCGGGGAGCTGTTTTTT.

V gene TRBV18 combines with J gene TRBJ1-2; 10 nucleotides line up with TRBD1. This CDR3 is built from 15 residues. The V gene end was trimmed by 6 bases and the J gene end by 8 bases; junction bases not matched to a gene: 12. The germline V gene encodes CDR1 KGHSH and CDR2 LQKENI. This chain's CDR3 is CASSGAWDRGGGYTF. Here the CDR3 DNA reads TGTGCCAGCTCGGGAGCGTGGGACAGGGGTGGAGGCTACACCTTC.

This clone turned up a few times. The chain couples TRBV2 to TRBJ2-2; D might be TRBD2 (6 bases). The CDR3 runs 14 residues. V was shortened by 6 bases and J by 5 bases, with 13 bases between the two germline ends. Germline V gene lookup returns CDR1 SNHLY and CDR2 FYNNEI. The CDR3 sequence: CASSVRLDTGELFF. The CDR3 DNA is TGTGCCAGCAGCGTAAGACTAGATACCGGGGAGCTGTTTTTT.

This chain connects TRBV5-6 to TRBJ1-1, with D possibly matching TRBD1 (5 bases). This CDR3 region has 16 residues. V gave up 2 bases and J gave up 1 base, with 15 bases separating them. CDR1 is SGHDT and CDR2 is YYEEEE in the germline V gene. CDR3 sequence (DNA): TGTGCCAGCAGCTTTGGGGCGGGGGTCGAGAACACTGAAGCTTTCTTT. It translates to CASSFGAGVENTEAFF.

This clone was seen more than once but under ten times. This chain links TRBV4-1 with TRBJ2-6; the D gene is possibly TRBD2 (5 bases). The germline CDR1 and CDR2 sequences are MGHRA and YSYEKL. V lost 1 base and J lost 3, with 7 bases in between. This CDR3 region has 15 residues. Here the CDR3 DNA reads TGCGCCAGCAGCCAAGTACGGGATGGGGCCAACGTCCTGACTTTC. This codes for CASSQVRDGANVLTF.

The rearrangement joins TRBV5-1 to TRBJ2-3, with 7 bases aligning to TRBD1. Germline CDR1 SGHRS, CDR2 YFSETQ. With V trimmed by 4 bases and J by 5 bases, 1 base remained unmatched. There are 12 residues in the CDR3. CDR3 residues: CASSGDRDTQYF. In DNA form, the CDR3 reads TGCGCCAGCAGCGGGGACAGAGATACGCAGTATTTT.

V and J are TRBV14 and TRBJ1-5; 7 bases align to TRBD1. CDR3 size: 16 residues. Germline assignment: CDR1 SGHDN and CDR2 FVKESK. V shed 0 bases and J 4 bases; nucleotides not matched to a gene: 6. CDR3 loop: CASSQECRGRNQPQHF. CDR3 bases: TGTGCCAGCAGCCAAGAATGCAGGGGGAGGAATCAGCCCCAGCATTTT.

This clone was picked up one time. This chain uses TRBV6-4 with TRBJ2-1; 11 bases are a match to TRBD2. Trimming cost V 6 bases and J 3 bases; bases outside gene matches: 4. Germline V gene sequence: CDR1 MRHNA, CDR2 SNTAGT. CDR3 length: 15 residues. CDR3 DNA sequence: TGTGCCAGCAGCGTACTAGCGGGAGTCTACAATGAGCAGTTCTTC. This translates into CASSVLAGVYNEQFF.

This clone was seen a handful of times. The chain is built from TRBV5-1 and TRBJ1-1; 7 bases match TRBD1. This CDR3 is 14 amino acids long. Germline CDR1 reads SGHRS; CDR2 reads YFSETQ. V lost 4 bases and J lost 4; bases outside the gene matches: 7. CDR3: CASSTRQGGTEAFF. CDR3 coding DNA: TGCGCCAGCAGCACTCGACAGGGCGGCACTGAAGCTTTCTTT.